Listed below are T cell receptor beta chains from one sample, sequenced in a study of regulatory T cells in long-lasting Graves disease. TCRdb re-analysed the multiplex PCR reads in MiXCR, keeping a single row per CDR3 protein. The table lists some 350,000 distinct CDR3 sequences, roughly 15% of them singletons. The same sample was also used in a study of T cells in Graves' hyperthyroidism and ophthalmopathy.

The specimen comprised peripheral blood mononuclear cells (PBMCs), sampled at new diagnosis, from a patient treated with antithyroid drugs. The origin of the receptors is a woman aged 18-29 years with Graves disease. The conserved cysteine and the conserved F or W are not part of the CDR3 here.

V gene	CDR3 protein
TRBV28	ASSSRQGGQDQH
TRBV12-3/TRBV12-4	ASSLAAGKGNTIY
TRBV10-1	ASSVSRAYEQY
TRBV11-2	ASSLSGTQY
TRBV7-2	ASSLRFIETQY
TRBV30	AWSDRGGQPQH
TRBV30	AWSVRGDEQF
TRBV3-1	ASSSRDRDTEAF
TRBV3-1	ASSHLYGYT
TRBV6-2/TRBV6-3	ARDPNWGRVSF
TRBV6-5	ASSYGDTSSYEQY
TRBV7-9	ASSLRSGGVVRQF
TRBV28	ASSLPGQGMTGELF
TRBV30	AWSEERAATQY
TRBV3-1	ASSLGTLNTEAF
TRBV10-1	ASSAGQGATEAF
TRBV5-6	ASSLEAGLGETQY
TRBV27	ASSSAGIPYIQY
TRBV28	ASSSAILHGNTIY
TRBV28	ASSLLSTEAF
TRBV12-3/TRBV12-4	ASSRDTGSGSNQPQH
TRBV11-2	ASSQGLAGAYEQY
TRBV28	ATAGTGYSSTDTQY
TRBV11-2	ASSLGVLVDTQY
TRBV7-9	ASSLEGRKQY
TRBV9	ASSVETSGGLEQF
TRBV9	ASSPKRLANEQF
TRBV7-6	ASSTPFGSNEQF
TRBV6-5	ASSYLGTGVPYGYT
TRBV20-1	SARDRGGLSYNEQF
TRBV9	ASSVGRSYGYT
TRBV6-1	ASSPGLAGTMEQF
TRBV2	ASLGQKETQY
TRBV15	ATSLTGGEKLF
TRBV30	AWSLTGPYGYT
TRBV5-1	ASYLSGTTSDTQY
TRBV4-1	ASSQEAGTGGYT
TRBV5-4	ASGPGTYQETQY
TRBV12-3/TRBV12-4	ATGQGASNQPQH
TRBV10-2	ASSRDLNQPQH
TRBV5-4	ASSFPGEIYEQY
TRBV11-3	ASSTPAIREPNTEAF
TRBV4-1	ASSQTYEGGKTQY
TRBV19	ASSIPGQGHYEQY
TRBV28	ASSLTDRNQPQH
TRBV29-1	SAGQFAYEQY